Shown below are 9 T cell receptor beta chains from a single sample sequenced in a study of blood T cell repertoires in COVID-19. Data came from immunoSEQ multiplex PCR; TCRdb stores just in-frame clones and leaves some out. The table records about 380,000 clones, about 87% of them present only once. The sequenced material came from PBMCs or T cells enriched from blood (not recorded which). The receptors come from a man younger than 45 who had recovered from COVID-19.

The chain has TRBV11-3 and TRBJ2-3; D might be TRBD2 (5 bases). This CDR3 spans 15 amino acids. Germline assignment: CDR1 SGHNT and CDR2 YENEEA. Trimming cost V 0 bases and J 2 bases, with 9 bases left between them. The CDR3 region is CASSLDGSDTDTQYF. The CDR3 bases are TGTGCCAGCAGCTTAGACGGTAGCGACACAGATACGCAGTATTTT.

The chain couples TRBV4-1 to TRBJ1-5; D is ambiguous. V lost 0 bases and J lost 6, with 18 bases in between. Germline V gives CDR1 MGHRA, CDR2 YSYEKL. The CDR3 spans 17 residues. CDR3 coding DNA: TGCGCCAGCAGCCAAGATGAGCGGCAGGCCTTTGGTCAGCCCCAGCATTTT. It codes for CASSQDERQAFGQPQHF.

This chain links TRBV12-5 with TRBJ2-7; D is possibly TRBD1 (6 bases). V was pared by 0 bases and J by 6 bases, with 15 bases between. CDR3 length equals 15 residues. Germline CDR1 LGHNT, CDR2 FRNRAP. This CDR3 reads CASGLVQGTSSEQYF. Written as DNA, the CDR3 is TGTGCTAGTGGTTTGGTACAAGGGACATCGTCCGAGCAGTACTTC.

This sequence joins TRBV11-2 and TRBJ1-2, with 11 bases fitting TRBD1. Germline assignment: CDR1 SGHAT and CDR2 FQNNGV. This CDR3 comprises 13 residues. V gave up 8 bases and J gave up 2 bases; unmatched junction bases: 1. CDR3 in DNA: TGTGCCAGCGGACAGGGGGCAAACTATGGCTACACCTTC. It specifies CASGQGANYGYTF.

The rearrangement links TRBV7-2 to TRBJ2-7; D perhaps matches TRBD1 (6 bases). V lost 5 bases and J 1 base, leaving 15 bases between the germline ends. Germline lookup yields CDR1 SGHTA and CDR2 FQGNSA. This CDR3 spans 15 amino acids. The CDR3 here is CASSQGQLGSYEQYF. In DNA form, the CDR3 reads TGTGCCAGCAGCCAAGGACAGCTGGGATCCTACGAGCAGTACTTC.

The chain recombines TRBV6-5 with TRBJ1-6; D might be TRBD1 (5 bases). V lost 6 bases and J 9 bases, leaving 15 bases between the germline ends. CDR1 is MNHEY and CDR2 is SVGAGI in the germline V gene. The CDR3 is 14 amino acids. The CDR3 DNA reads TGTGCCAGCAGCCGCCAGGGTCCGGGTTCACCCCTCCACTTT. Residues: CASSRQGPGSPLHF.

This chain links TRBV29-1 with TRBJ1-2, with TRBD1 identical over 8 bases. CDR1 SQVTM and CDR2 ANQGSEA come from the germline V gene. The CDR3 loop spans 15 amino acids. V dropped 4 bases and J dropped 0; count of bases not matched to a gene: 7. DNA for the CDR3: TGCAGCGTTGCAGAGGAGACAGGGGCTAACTATGGCTACACCTTC. It is translated as CSVAEETGANYGYTF.

This sequence joins TRBV4-3 and TRBJ2-7; D perhaps matches TRBD1 (7 bases). Trimming removed 0 bases at V and 3 bases at J, with 12 bases between. The CDR3 runs to 15 residues. The germline V gene has CDR1 LGHNA and CDR2 YSLEER. This CDR3 reads CASSQDQGGNYEQYF. The CDR3 nucleotides read TGCGCCAGCAGCCAAGATCAGGGGGGAAACTACGAGCAGTACTTC.

This chain links TRBV18 with TRBJ1-4; D call uncertain. Germline loops: CDR1 KGHSH, CDR2 LQKENI. The CDR3 is 16 residues long. V shed 2 bases and J shed 5 bases, with 15 bases lying between them. DNA for the CDR3: TGTGCCAGCTCACCAAATGTTTTCGAACTCAATGAAAAACTGTTTTTT. It translates to CASSPNVFELNEKLFF.